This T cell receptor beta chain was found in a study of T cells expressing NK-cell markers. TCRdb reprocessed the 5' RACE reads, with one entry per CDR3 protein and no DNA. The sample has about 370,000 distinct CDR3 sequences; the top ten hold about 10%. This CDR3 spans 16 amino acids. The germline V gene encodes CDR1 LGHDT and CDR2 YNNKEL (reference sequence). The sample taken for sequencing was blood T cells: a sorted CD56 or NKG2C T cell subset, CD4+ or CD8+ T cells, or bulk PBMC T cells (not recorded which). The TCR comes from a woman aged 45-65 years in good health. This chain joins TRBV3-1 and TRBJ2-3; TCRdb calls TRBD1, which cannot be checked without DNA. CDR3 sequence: CASSQDHRQGTDTQYF.